This entry concerns a single T cell receptor beta chain. This sample is drawn from a study of blood T cell repertoires in COVID-19. Per the authors' pipeline: Estimated nucleated cell counts came from reference gene primer amplification. Some clones are missing from TCRdb's copy, which holds only in-frame ones; the method was immunoSEQ multiplex PCR. The DNA gave D and trimming, while V, J and clone size come from that table. This sample has under 200,000 clones; under 90% occur once, and the top ten carry under 2.5%. The CDR3 contains 15 residues. Germline lookup yields CDR1 SGHNT and CDR2 YENEEA. V was clipped by 6 bases and J by 12 bases; unmatched bases: 9.

V usage is TRBV11-3 and J usage is TRBJ2-1; TRBD2 aligns across 15 bases. Material for sequencing was peripheral blood. The clonotype was recovered from a woman aged 80 or older with acute or convalescent COVID-19. CDR3 in amino acids: CASSPGLAGGAGQFF. CDR3 nucleotide sequence: TGTGCCAGCAGTCCGGGACTAGCGGGAGGAGCGGGGCAGTTCTTC.